Presented here are 13 T cell receptor beta chains from one specimen sequenced in a study of neoadjuvant anti-PD-1 for oral cavity cancer. Time point specified: after neoadjuvant nivolumab, at surgical resection. Here immunoSEQ multiplex PCR was the method, and the copy in TCRdb shows in-frame clones only, minus some. The data contain 63,000 or so clones, 86% of them seen just once; the ten biggest clones take up around 2.8%. The sequences come from PBMCs, collected after nivolumab (anti-PD-1) treatment. The receptors originated from a person aged 40-85 years with oral cavity squamous cell carcinoma.

This clone occurred a few times. The chain employs TRBV7-9 and TRBJ2-7, with TRBD1 matching over 7 bases. V lost 4 bases to trimming and J lost 2 bases; unmatched junction nucleotides: 8. The CDR3 sequence is 15 residues long. CDR1 SEHNR and CDR2 FQNEAQ come from the germline V gene (reference sequence). The CDR3 bases are TGTGCCAGCAGCTCCGTCAAGGGGGCCCCCTACGAGCAGTACTTC. It codes for CASSSVKGAPYEQYF.

This clone was counted between two and nine times. V usage is TRBV15 and J usage is TRBJ2-7; no definite D call. This CDR3 spans 13 amino acids. The germline V gene encodes CDR1 LNHNV and CDR2 YYDKDF (reference sequence). Trimming cost V 5 bases and J 5 bases, with 13 bases left between them. The CDR3: CATSVNYQDEQYF. CDR3 nucleotide sequence: TGTGCCACCAGCGTAAATTACCAGGACGAGCAGTACTTC.

V is TRBV20-1 and J is TRBJ1-2; tentatively, D is TRBD1 (6 bases). The V and J ends lost 6 bases and 7 bases respectively, with 9 bases between them. Germline values: CDR1 DFQATT, CDR2 SNEGSKA (reference sequence). This CDR3 spans 10 amino acids. The CDR3 sequence: CSAHRVGYTF. CDR3 coding DNA: TGCAGTGCACACAGGGTTGGCTACACCTTC.

The chain joins TRBV30 to TRBJ2-5, with a weak D call TRBD1 (5 bases). The CDR3 loop spans 13 amino acids. Trimming took off 3 bases at V and 4 bases at J, with 12 bases between the two ends. In germline, CDR1 is GTSNPN, CDR2 SVGIG (reference sequence). CDR3 sequence: CAWSQWGGETQYF. The CDR3, as DNA: TGTGCCTGGAGCCAATGGGGCGGAGAGACCCAGTACTTC.

The gene calls are TRBV27 and TRBJ2-7; 7 bases match TRBD1. Germline V gene sequence: CDR1 MNHEY, CDR2 SMNVEV (reference sequence). V dropped 3 bases and J dropped 0; count of bases not matched to a gene: 8. This CDR3 is built from 16 residues. The CDR3 spells CASSLWIGQASYEQYF. CDR3 nucleotide sequence: TGTGCCAGCAGTTTGTGGATCGGACAGGCCTCCTACGAGCAGTACTTC.

The chain joins TRBV5-1 to TRBJ2-6; a weak D match, TRBD2 (6 bases). This CDR3 region has 14 residues. V lost 4 bases and J lost 8, with 13 bases in between. From germline, CDR1 is SGHRS and CDR2 YFSETQ. The CDR3 DNA follows: TGCGCCAGCAGCCCAAGTAGCGGAACCAACGTCCTGACTTTC. Amino acid sequence: CASSPSSGTNVLTF.

The chain couples TRBV7-9 to TRBJ1-2; D ambiguous. The CDR3 is made up of 13 amino acids. Germline-derived CDR1 and CDR2 are SEHNR and FQNEAQ (reference sequence). The CDR3 nucleotides read TGTGCTTCGGCCACGCCTACTAACTATGGCTACACCTTC. This codes for CASATPTNYGYTF.

CDR3 DNA: TGTGCCAGCAGCTTAGCGGGGACCACAGATACGCAGTATTTT. It translates to CASSLAGTTDTQYF. The V and J genes are TRBV7-2 and TRBJ2-3; tentatively, D is TRBD1 or TRBD2 (5 bases each). The CDR3 extends over 14 amino acids. The V end was cut by 0 bases, the J end by 2 bases, with 6 bases between. The germline gives CDR1 SGHTA, CDR2 FQGNSA.

The chain links TRBV6-6 to TRBJ1-5; D ambiguous. CDR3 length: 13 residues. CDR1 and CDR2 (germline): MNHNY, SVGAGI (reference sequence). Trimming pared 2 bases from V and 4 bases from J, leaving 6 bases between. CDR3 sequence: CASSYSQNQPQHF. The CDR3 nucleotides read TGTGCCAGCAGTTACAGCCAAAATCAGCCCCAGCATTTT.

The V gene is TRBV15, the J gene TRBJ1-1; D is unresolved. Germline CDR1 and CDR2: LNHNV and YYDKDF (reference sequence). V was trimmed by 3 bases and J by 5 bases, leaving 10 bases between them. The CDR3 length is 13 residues. This chain's CDR3 is CATSSGSGTEAFF. CDR3 in DNA: TGTGCCACCAGCAGTGGGAGCGGGACTGAAGCTTTCTTT.

The J gene is TRBJ1-1, the V gene TRBV4-1, with unresolved D. V lost 0 bases and J lost 4, with 9 bases in between. Germline assignment: CDR1 MGHRA and CDR2 YSYEKL. The CDR3 sequence is 14 residues long. This chain's CDR3 is CASSQESRITEAFF. The DNA for the CDR3 is TGCGCCAGCAGCCAAGAAAGTCGGATCACTGAAGCTTTCTTT.

This chain connects TRBV4-1 to TRBJ2-3; 8 bases align to TRBD2. The trim removed 1 base at V and 7 bases at J, leaving 10 bases unmatched. Germline CDR1 and CDR2: MGHRA and YSYEKL. The CDR3 consists of 16 residues. The CDR3 here is CASSQGHWPGGHTQYF. The CDR3 nucleotides read TGCGCCAGCAGCCAAGGTCACTGGCCGGGGGGGCATACGCAGTATTTT.

The gene calls are TRBV25-1 and TRBJ2-5; maybe TRBD2 (6 bases). This CDR3 has 13 amino acids. The ends were cut back, 7 bases at V and 2 bases at J, with 11 bases in the middle. In germline, CDR1 is MGHDK, CDR2 SYGVNS. This CDR3 reads CASTPAGQETQYF. The CDR3 DNA reads as TGTGCCAGCACCCCTGCGGGGCAAGAGACCCAGTACTTC.